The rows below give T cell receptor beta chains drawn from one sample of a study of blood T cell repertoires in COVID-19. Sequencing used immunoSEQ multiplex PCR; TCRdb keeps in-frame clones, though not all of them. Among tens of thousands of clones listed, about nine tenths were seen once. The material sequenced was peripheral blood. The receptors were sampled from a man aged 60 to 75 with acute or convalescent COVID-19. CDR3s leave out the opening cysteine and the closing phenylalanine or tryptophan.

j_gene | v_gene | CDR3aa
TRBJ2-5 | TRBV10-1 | ASSDRVEETQY
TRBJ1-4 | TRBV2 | ASKDRGFGIEKLF
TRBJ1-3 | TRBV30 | AWSDRNTIY
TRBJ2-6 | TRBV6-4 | ASSDRGLSGANVLT
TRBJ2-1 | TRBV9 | ASSVAPGGQSSYNEQF
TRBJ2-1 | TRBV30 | AWNLGQSYNEQF
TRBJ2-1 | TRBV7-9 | ASSLEGDNEQF
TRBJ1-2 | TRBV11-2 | ASSSRGQGSPYGYT
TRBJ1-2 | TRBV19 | ASCSGSGGYGYT
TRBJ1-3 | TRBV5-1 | ASSPDGLAPDSGNTIY
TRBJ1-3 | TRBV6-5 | ASRRGNTIY
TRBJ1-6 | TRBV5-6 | ASSFLGQRSPGSPLH
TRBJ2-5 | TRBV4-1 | ASSGRGGGGAEETQY
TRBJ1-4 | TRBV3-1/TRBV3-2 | ASSQDGVRGEKLF
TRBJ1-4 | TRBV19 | ASSIERADEKLF
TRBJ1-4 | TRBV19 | ASRRQGYEEKLF
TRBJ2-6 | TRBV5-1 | ASSPDMAYSGANVLT
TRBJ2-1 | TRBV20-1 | PGRGNEQF
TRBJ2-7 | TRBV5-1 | ASSLMGGPYEQY
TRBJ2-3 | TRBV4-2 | ASSQELGQGSTDTQY
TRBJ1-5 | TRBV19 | ASSILGGNNQPQH
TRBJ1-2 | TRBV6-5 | ASSLGMAGYGYT
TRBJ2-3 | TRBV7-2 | ASSLVGVTDTQY
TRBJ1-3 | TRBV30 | AWSVHLLGAQGNTIY
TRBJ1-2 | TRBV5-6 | ASSLGAGYT
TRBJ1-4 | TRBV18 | ASSQTGLNEKLF
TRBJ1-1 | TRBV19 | ASSPGQGWSDTEAF
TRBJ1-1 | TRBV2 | ASGDRPEAF
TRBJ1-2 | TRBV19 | ASTPGGYYGYT
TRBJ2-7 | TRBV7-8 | ASSLGDRVYEQY
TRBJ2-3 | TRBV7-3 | ASSNRQGTDTQY
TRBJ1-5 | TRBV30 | AWSAKSDRRGLLSGNQPQH
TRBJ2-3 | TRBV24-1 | ATSDPTGGAGTDTQY
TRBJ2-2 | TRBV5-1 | ASSLASTGELF
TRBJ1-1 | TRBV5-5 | ASSYGQGAGTEAF
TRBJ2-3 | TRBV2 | ASSRTGTGSTDTQY
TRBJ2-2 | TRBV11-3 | ASSLAFSGVAGELF
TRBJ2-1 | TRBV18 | ASSPLTAGNEQF
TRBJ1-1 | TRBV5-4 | ASSLTDNTEAF
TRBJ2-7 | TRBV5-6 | ASRLQGPPGEQY
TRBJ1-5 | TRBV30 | AWSEGGNQPQH
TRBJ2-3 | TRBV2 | ASAMENSITDTQY
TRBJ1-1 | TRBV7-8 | ASRISRGQGNTEAF
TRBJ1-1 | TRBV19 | ASREQGRTEAF
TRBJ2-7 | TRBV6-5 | ATTAQALGEQY
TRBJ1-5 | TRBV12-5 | ASGVGRDNQPQH
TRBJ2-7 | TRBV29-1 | SVSTGSTSYEQY
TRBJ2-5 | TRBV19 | ASSIPSGGGETQY
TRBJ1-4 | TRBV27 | ASRQAVNEKLF
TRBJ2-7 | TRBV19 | ASSIEGGALRAEEQY
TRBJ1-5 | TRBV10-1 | ASSEQGDGNQPQH
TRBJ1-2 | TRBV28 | ASTSEGNYGYT
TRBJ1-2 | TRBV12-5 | ASGTERLYGYT
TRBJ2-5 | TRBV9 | ASRALAGRQETQY
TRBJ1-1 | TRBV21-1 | ASTPHMSTGTEAF
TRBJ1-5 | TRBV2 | ASSDPRAGGPPQH
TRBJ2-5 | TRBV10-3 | AISKGKETQY
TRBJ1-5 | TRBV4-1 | ASSQGGNQPQH
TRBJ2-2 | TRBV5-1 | ASSWRGQAGTGELF
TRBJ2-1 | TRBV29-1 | SFTPGQGLLAGGNEQF